One sample yielded the 21 T cell receptor beta chains listed below, sequenced in a study of cytomegalovirus exposure and HLA in healthy donors. The PCR employed 60 Vbeta primers together with 13 Jbeta primers. Some clones are missing from TCRdb's copy, which holds only in-frame ones; the method was immunoSEQ multiplex PCR. The sample has fewer than 200,000 clones, roughly nine tenths seen once; the top ten hold under 1.2%. Source material: PBMCs. Every receptor here comes from a boy aged 2 to 9 in good health and CMV-seronegative.

Remarks on this clone: The same CDR3 is also encoded by other DNA sequences in this sample. This chain joins TRBV7-9 and TRBJ2-7; 10 bases match TRBD1. Germline V gene lookup returns CDR1 SEHNR and CDR2 FQNEAQ (reference sequence). The junction had 8 bases not matched to a gene; V was cut back by 5 bases and J by 7 bases. CDR3 length: 14 residues. CDR3 DNA: TGTGCCAGCAGCCTAACCGGGACAGGGGATGAGCAGTACTTC. It yields the protein CASSLTGTGDEQYF. Looking up the rest from reference TRBV7-9 and TRBJ2-7 gives the full variable domain: DTGVSQNPRHKITKRGQNVTFRCDPISEHNRLYWYRQTLGQGPEFLTYFQNEAQLEKSRLLSDRFSAERPKGSFSTLEIQRTEQGDSAMYLCASSLTGTGDEQYFGPGTRLTVT.

This clone was seen only a few times. The chain carries TRBV28 and TRBJ1-3; 7 nucleotides align to TRBD1. Germline CDR1 is MDHEN and CDR2 is SYDVKM. The CDR3 length is 17 residues. With V trimmed by 8 bases and J by 7 bases, 20 bases remained unmatched. CDR3 sequence: CASLAFRSGTARNTIYF. CDR3 sequence (DNA): TGTGCCAGCTTAGCCTTCCGGTCGGGGACAGCCCGGAACACCATATATTTT.

The rearrangement links TRBV28 to TRBJ1-1; TRBD1 might be the D (5 bases). The CDR3 totals 16 residues. CDR1 is MDHEN and CDR2 is SYDVKM in the germline V gene. With 2 bases removed from V and 3 bases from J, the gap between germline ends came to 16 bases. CDR3 DNA sequence: TGTGCCAGCAGTTTACCATTTGGGGCCTCGGACACTGAAGCTTTCTTT. This gives the protein CASSLPFGASDTEAFF.

The CDR3, as DNA: TGTGCCAGCAGCTTATTGGGGGCGGCAGATACGCAGTATTTT. It specifies CASSLLGAADTQYF. The J gene is TRBJ2-3, the V gene TRBV7-7; possibly TRBD1 for D (6 bases). Germline lookup yields CDR1 SSHAT and CDR2 FNYEAQ (reference sequence). With 2 bases removed from V and 4 bases from J, the gap between germline ends came to 10 bases. CDR3 length: 14 amino acids.

The V and J genes are TRBV28 and TRBJ2-3; D call uncertain. CDR3 length: 16 amino acids. V lost 5 bases, J lost 0 bases, and 15 bases lay in between. Germline V gene data show CDR1 as MDHEN and CDR2 as SYDVKM. This CDR3 reads CASSPLWLASTDTQYF. The CDR3 region has the DNA TGTGCCAGCAGTCCTCTTTGGTTGGCTAGCACAGATACGCAGTATTTT.

The chain carries TRBV28 and TRBJ1-4; 7 nucleotides line up with TRBD1. The CDR3 is made up of 15 amino acids. V trimming: 5 bases; J trimming: 0 bases; junction bases outside the gene matches: 3. The V gene's germline CDR1 is MDHEN and CDR2 SYDVKM. The CDR3 sequence is CASSGQAATNEKLFF. CDR3 sequence (DNA): TGTGCCAGCAGTGGACAGGCTGCAACTAATGAAAAACTGTTTTTT.

The DNA for the CDR3 is TGTGCCAGTAGGGGGAGGGCAGAGGGAACGCAGTATTTT. Its protein is CASRGRAEGTQYF. V and J are TRBV6-1 and TRBJ2-3, with D perhaps TRBD2 (7 bases). The germline V and J ends were trimmed by 9 bases and 9 bases, with 19 bases remaining between them. Germline assignment: CDR1 MNHNS and CDR2 SASEGT. The CDR3 runs 13 residues.

The V and J genes are TRBV5-1 and TRBJ2-5; D gene uncertain. Germline assignment: CDR1 SGHRS and CDR2 YFSETQ. Trimming took 0 bases from V and 2 from J, leaving 5 bases between them. The CDR3 is 13 amino acids. The CDR3 region is CASSLAVQETQYF. CDR3 DNA sequence: TGCGCCAGCAGCTTGGCAGTACAAGAGACCCAGTACTTC.

The chain links TRBV30 to TRBJ1-3; D is ambiguous. Looked up from germline, CDR1 is GTSNPN and CDR2 is SVGIG (reference sequence). This CDR3 is 16 amino acids long. V was trimmed by 0 bases and J by 1 base, leaving 13 bases between them. The CDR3 coding sequence is TGTGCCTGGAGTGTATCTTTCGGGTTATCTGGAAACACCATATATTTT. Its protein product is CAWSVSFGLSGNTIYF.

V gene TRBV10-3 combines with J gene TRBJ2-5; TRBD1 matches at 10 bases. Germline V gene data show CDR1 as ENHRY and CDR2 as SYGVKD. Trimming took 5 bases from V and 5 from J; bases not matched to a gene: 2. This CDR3 is 13 amino acids long. This CDR3 is CAISRDRGETQYF. The CDR3 nucleotides read TGTGCCATCAGTAGGGACAGGGGTGAGACCCAGTACTTC.

V is TRBV6-5 and J is TRBJ1-1; no reliable D call. Germline assignment: CDR1 MNHEY and CDR2 SVGAGI. V was cut by 6 bases and J by 5 bases, with 13 bases left in between. This CDR3 has 13 amino acids. CDR3 sequence: CASRRSRGTEAFF. CDR3 bases: TGTGCCAGCAGAAGGAGTAGAGGGACTGAAGCTTTCTTT.

This clone is a singleton in its sample. V and J are TRBV11-2 and TRBJ2-1; the match to TRBD1 covers 8 bases. The CDR3 spans 12 residues. CDR1 is SGHAT and CDR2 is FQNNGV in the germline V gene. The V segment lost 5 bases and the J segment 14 bases; nucleotides outside the gene matches: 8. DNA for the CDR3: TGTGCCAGCAGCCTTCGACAGGGGTTGAAGTTCTTC. The encoded protein is CASSLRQGLKFF. Based on the CDR3 plus reference TRBV11-2 and TRBJ2-1, the full variable domain is EAGVAQSPRYKIIEKRQSVAFWCNPISGHATLYWYQQILGQGPKLLIQFQNNGVVDDSQLPKDRFSAERLKGVDSTLKIQPAKLEDSAVYLCASSLRQGLKFFGPGTRLTVL.

The count of this clone is one. The chain couples TRBV6-4 to TRBJ2-3, with TRBD1 matching over 8 bases. V lost 5 bases to trimming and J lost 5 bases; unmatched junction nucleotides: 6. Germline V CDR1 and CDR2: MRHNA, SNTAGT. This CDR3 comprises 14 residues. Here the CDR3 DNA reads TGTGCCAGCAGTAGGGCGGGGACAGGAGATACGCAGTATTTT. Translation gives CASSRAGTGDTQYF.

Points on this clone: Other DNA sequences in the sample encode the same CDR3. The chain carries TRBV30 and TRBJ1-5; weak D call: TRBD1 (5 bases). The germline gives CDR1 GTSNPN, CDR2 SVGIG (reference sequence). The CDR3 is made up of 13 amino acids. V shed 0 bases and J shed 4 bases, with 7 bases lying between them. The chain's CDR3 is CAWSVKGNQPQHF. In DNA form, the CDR3 reads TGTGCCTGGAGTGTCAAGGGGAATCAGCCCCAGCATTTT.

The genes are TRBV4-1 and TRBJ2-2; 11 bases agree with TRBD2. J gave up 7 bases and V 3 bases, and 10 bases lay outside the gene matches. The CDR3 loop spans 17 amino acids. Germline V gene sequence: CDR1 MGHRA, CDR2 YSYEKL. Here the CDR3 DNA reads TGCGCCAGCAGCCATGGGCCGGGACTAGCGGTAGACGGGGAGCTGTTTTTT. Translated: CASSHGPGLAVDGELFF.

The chain links TRBV5-1 to TRBJ2-2, with 10 bases aligning to TRBD1. Germline V gives CDR1 SGHRS, CDR2 YFSETQ. The CDR3 sequence is 17 residues long. V gave up 5 bases and J gave up 2 bases; unmatched junction bases: 9. The CDR3 bases are TGCGCCAGCAGAACGGGACAGGGGATGATTAACACCGGGGAGCTGTTTTTT. Amino acids: CASRTGQGMINTGELFF.

V gene TRBV25-1 combines with J gene TRBJ2-7; D perhaps matches TRBD2 (7 bases). The CDR3 is made up of 13 amino acids. The V gene lost 6 bases and the J gene lost 5 bases, with 14 bases spanning the gap. Germline CDR1 is MGHDK and CDR2 is SYGVNS. The CDR3 here is CASSQWEGDEQYF. The CDR3 coding sequence is TGTGCCAGCAGCCAATGGGAGGGGGACGAGCAGTACTTC.

The DNA for the CDR3 is TGTGCCACCTCGAGAACCCCCGAAGAGACCCAGTACTTC. Translated, it gives CATSRTPEETQYF. The chain combines TRBV27 with TRBJ2-5; D uncertain. Germline V lookup: CDR1 MNHEY, CDR2 SMNVEV (reference sequence). V lost 10 bases, J lost 3 bases, and 15 bases lay in between. CDR3 length: 13 residues.

The gene calls are TRBV6-6 and TRBJ1-1, with D possibly matching TRBD1 (6 bases). V lost 10 bases and J 2 bases, leaving 20 bases between the germline ends. This CDR3 comprises 15 residues. Germline CDR1 MNHNY, CDR2 SVGAGI (reference sequence). This chain's CDR3 is CATNPGAPRNTEAFF. CDR3 nucleotides: TGTGCCACCAACCCAGGGGCTCCCAGAAACACTGAAGCTTTCTTT.

DNA for the CDR3: TGTGCCAGCAGTGTCGACCCGGGGGGGGAAAAACTGTTTTTT. This translates into CASSVDPGGEKLFF. The V call is TRBV6-1, the J call TRBJ1-4; a weak D match, TRBD1 (5 bases). Trimming cost V 4 bases and J 8 bases, with 14 bases left between them. CDR1 MNHNS and CDR2 SASEGT come from the germline V gene. The CDR3 sequence is 14 residues long.

The V and J genes are TRBV6-1 and TRBJ2-5; TRBD1 matches 8 bases. The J call could be wrong; TRBJ2-7 is a better fit for the DNA end. The CDR3 has 15 amino acids. From germline, CDR1 is MNHNS and CDR2 SASEGT. The CDR3 sequence: CASSEQGAMSYEQYF. CDR3 nucleotides: TGTGCCAGCAGTGAACAGGGGGCGATGAGTTACGAGCAGTACTTC.